Listed here is a single T cell receptor (beta chain). Its antigen is not identified. Assay used: immunoSEQ multiplex PCR; TCRdb lists only in-frame clones, some missing. The table includes approximately 20,000 clones, about 88% detected once. This sample was included in a study of PD-1 blockade in classical Hodgkin lymphoma. Points from the study as a whole: Those starting nivolumab under 1 year post-ASCT were excluded.

CDR1 and CDR2 (germline): SGHRS, YFSETQ. This CDR3 has 15 amino acids. V dropped 3 bases and J dropped 3; count of bases not matched to a gene: 6. Time point of the sample: cycle 4 day 1 (C4D1), after about 6 weeks of nivolumab. After autologous stem cell transplantation all patients relapsed, and prior brentuximab vedotin exposure differed between cohorts. Magnetic depletion of non-target cells from thawed PBMCs yielded purified CD8+ T cells. The clonotype originates from a human donor with classical Hodgkin lymphoma. The chain carries TRBV5-1 and TRBJ2-1, with 7 bases fitting TRBD1. The material sequenced was CD8+ T cells from blood, taken before the fourth cycle of nivolumab. The CDR3 sequence is CASSSTGTVYNEQFF. Written as DNA, the CDR3 is TGCGCCAGCAGCTCAACTGGGACAGTCTACAATGAGCAGTTCTTC.